This T cell receptor beta chain was sequenced for a study of technical replicates of blood from a handful of donors. Profiling relied on immunoSEQ multiplex PCR, and the TCRdb table lists in-frame clones only, not all of them. The sample shows over 70,000 clones, around 96% of them seen only once. Germline lookup yields CDR1 SGHRS and CDR2 YFSETQ. V was cut by 0 bases and J by 1 base, with 8 bases left in between. The CDR3 contains 14 residues. The sample comprised T cells isolated from PBMCs. The gene calls are TRBV5-1 and TRBJ2-7; weak D call: TRBD1 (6 bases). The TCR sequence derives from a human donor in good health. The CDR3 is CASSLAGASYEQYF. For the CDR3, the DNA is TGCGCCAGCAGCTTGGCAGGGGCGTCCTACGAGCAGTACTTC.